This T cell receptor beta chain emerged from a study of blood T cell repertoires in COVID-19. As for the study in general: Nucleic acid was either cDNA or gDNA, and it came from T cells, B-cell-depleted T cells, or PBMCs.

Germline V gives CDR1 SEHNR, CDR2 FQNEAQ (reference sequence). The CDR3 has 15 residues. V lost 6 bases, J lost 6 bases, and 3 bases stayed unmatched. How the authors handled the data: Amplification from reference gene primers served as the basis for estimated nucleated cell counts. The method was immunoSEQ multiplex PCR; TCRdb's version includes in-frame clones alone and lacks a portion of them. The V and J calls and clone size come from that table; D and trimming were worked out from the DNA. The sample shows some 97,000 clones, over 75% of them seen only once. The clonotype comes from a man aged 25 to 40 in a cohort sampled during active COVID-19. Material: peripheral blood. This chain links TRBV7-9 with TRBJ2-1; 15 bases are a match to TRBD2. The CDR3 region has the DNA TGTGCCAGCAGTCCGGGACTAGCGGGGGGCAATGAGCAGTTCTTC. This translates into CASSPGLAGGNEQFF.